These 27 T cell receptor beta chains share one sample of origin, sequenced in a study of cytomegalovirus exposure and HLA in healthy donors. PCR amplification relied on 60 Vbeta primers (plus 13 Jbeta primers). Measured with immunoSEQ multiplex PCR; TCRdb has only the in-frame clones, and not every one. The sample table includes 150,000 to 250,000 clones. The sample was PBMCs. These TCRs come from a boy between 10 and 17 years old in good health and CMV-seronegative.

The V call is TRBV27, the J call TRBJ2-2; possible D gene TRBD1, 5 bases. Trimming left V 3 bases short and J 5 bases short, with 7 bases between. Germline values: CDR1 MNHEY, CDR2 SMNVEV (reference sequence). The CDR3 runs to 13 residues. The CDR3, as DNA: TGTGCCAGCAGTTTGACAGTAACCGGGGAGCTGTTTTTT. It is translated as CASSLTVTGELFF.

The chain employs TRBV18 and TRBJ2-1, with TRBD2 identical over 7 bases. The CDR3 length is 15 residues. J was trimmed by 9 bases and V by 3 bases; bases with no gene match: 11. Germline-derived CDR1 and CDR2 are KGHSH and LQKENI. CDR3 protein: CASSPKRGGSFEQFF. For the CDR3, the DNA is TGTGCCAGCTCACCGAAGCGAGGCGGGAGTTTTGAGCAGTTCTTC.

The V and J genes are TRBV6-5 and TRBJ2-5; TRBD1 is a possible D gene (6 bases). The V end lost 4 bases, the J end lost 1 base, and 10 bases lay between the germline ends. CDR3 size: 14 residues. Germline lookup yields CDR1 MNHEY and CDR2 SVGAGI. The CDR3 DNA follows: TGTGCCAGCAGTTCGACAGGTTTCCAAGAGACCCAGTACTTC. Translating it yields CASSSTGFQETQYF.

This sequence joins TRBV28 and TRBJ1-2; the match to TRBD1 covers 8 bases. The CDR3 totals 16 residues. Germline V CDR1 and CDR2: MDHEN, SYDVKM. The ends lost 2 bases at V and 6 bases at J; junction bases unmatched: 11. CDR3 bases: TGTGCCAGCAGTTTAAATCTTCAGGGGGCGAGAGATGGCTACACCTTC. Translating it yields CASSLNLQGARDGYTF.

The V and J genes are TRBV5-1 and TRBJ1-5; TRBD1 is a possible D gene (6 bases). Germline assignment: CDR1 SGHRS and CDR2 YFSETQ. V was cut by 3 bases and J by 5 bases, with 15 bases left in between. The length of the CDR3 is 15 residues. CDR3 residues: CASSSRGGADQPQHF. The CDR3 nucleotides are TGCGCCAGCAGCTCAAGAGGGGGGGCGGATCAGCCCCAGCATTTT.

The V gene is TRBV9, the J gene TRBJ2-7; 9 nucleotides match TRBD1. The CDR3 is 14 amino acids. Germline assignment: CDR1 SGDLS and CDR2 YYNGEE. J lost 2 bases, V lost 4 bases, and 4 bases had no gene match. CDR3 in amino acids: CASSTGQGAYEQYF. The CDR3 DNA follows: TGTGCCAGCAGCACGGGACAGGGAGCCTACGAGCAGTACTTC.

CDR3 residues: CASSPDRGTSYNSPLHF. Written as DNA, the CDR3 is TGTGCCAGCAGCCCTGACAGGGGAACGTCCTATAATTCACCCCTCCACTTT. This chain links TRBV9 with TRBJ1-6; 8 nucleotides align to TRBD1. This CDR3 is 17 amino acids long. Germline CDR1 and CDR2: SGDLS and YYNGEE. V shed 4 bases, J shed 1 base, and the junction held 7 bases outside the gene matches.

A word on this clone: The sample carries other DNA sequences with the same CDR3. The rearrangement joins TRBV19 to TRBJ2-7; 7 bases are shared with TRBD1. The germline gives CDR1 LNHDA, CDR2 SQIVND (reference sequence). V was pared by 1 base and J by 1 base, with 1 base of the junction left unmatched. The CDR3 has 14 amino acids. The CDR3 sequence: CASSIGQGSYEQYF. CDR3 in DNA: TGTGCCAGTAGTATAGGACAGGGATCCTACGAGCAGTACTTC.

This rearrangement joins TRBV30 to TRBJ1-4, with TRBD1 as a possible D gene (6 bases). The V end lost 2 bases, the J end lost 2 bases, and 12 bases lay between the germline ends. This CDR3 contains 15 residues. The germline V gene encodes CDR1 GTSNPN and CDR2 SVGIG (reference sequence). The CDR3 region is CAWSMDRGTNEKLFF. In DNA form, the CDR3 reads TGTGCCTGGAGTATGGACAGAGGCACTAATGAAAAACTGTTTTTT.

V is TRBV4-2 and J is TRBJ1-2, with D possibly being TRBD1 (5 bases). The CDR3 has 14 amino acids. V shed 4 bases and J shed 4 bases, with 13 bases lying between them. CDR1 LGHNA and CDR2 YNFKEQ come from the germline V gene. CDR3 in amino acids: CASSPTTDTYGYTF. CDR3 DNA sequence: TGTGCCAGCAGCCCAACGACAGACACCTATGGCTACACCTTC.

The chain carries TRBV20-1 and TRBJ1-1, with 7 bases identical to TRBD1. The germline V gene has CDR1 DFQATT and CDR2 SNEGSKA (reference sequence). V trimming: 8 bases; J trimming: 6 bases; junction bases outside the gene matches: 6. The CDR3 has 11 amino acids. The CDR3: CSPARGAEAFF. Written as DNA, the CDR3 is TGCAGTCCGGCCAGGGGGGCTGAAGCTTTCTTT.

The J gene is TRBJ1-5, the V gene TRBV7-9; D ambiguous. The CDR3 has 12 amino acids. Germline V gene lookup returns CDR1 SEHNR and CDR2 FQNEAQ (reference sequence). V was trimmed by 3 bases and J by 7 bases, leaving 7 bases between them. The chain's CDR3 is CASSLGDQPQHF. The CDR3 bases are TGTGCCAGCAGCTTGGGAGACCAGCCCCAGCATTTT.

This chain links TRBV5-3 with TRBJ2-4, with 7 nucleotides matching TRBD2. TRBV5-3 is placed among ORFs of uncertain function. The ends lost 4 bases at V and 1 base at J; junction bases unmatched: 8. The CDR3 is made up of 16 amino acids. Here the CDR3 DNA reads TGTGCCAGAAGCCATCCCGCGGGGGAGGCCAAAAACATTCAGTACTTC. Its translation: CARSHPAGEAKNIQYF.

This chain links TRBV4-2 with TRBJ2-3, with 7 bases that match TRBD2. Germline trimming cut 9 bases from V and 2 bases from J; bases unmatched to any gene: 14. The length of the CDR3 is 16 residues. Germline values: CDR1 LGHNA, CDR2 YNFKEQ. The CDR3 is CASSSGVGGDTDTQYF. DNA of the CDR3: TGTGCCAGTAGCAGCGGAGTGGGGGGGGACACAGATACGCAGTATTTT.

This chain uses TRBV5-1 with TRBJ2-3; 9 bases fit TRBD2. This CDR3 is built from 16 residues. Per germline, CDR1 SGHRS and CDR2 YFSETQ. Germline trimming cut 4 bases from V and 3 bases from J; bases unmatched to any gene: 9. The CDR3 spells CASSPAASGVTDTQYF. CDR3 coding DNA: TGCGCCAGCAGCCCGGCAGCTAGCGGGGTTACAGATACGCAGTATTTT.

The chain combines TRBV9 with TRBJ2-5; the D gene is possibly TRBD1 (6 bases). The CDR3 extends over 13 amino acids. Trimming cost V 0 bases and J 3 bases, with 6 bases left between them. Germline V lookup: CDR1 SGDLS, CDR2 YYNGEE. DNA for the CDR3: TGTGCCAGCAGCGTAGACAGGGAAGAGACCCAGTACTTC. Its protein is CASSVDREETQYF.

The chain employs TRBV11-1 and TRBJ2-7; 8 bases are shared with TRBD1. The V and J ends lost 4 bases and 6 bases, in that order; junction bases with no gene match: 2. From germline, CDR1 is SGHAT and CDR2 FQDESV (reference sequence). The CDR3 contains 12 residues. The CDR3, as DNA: TGTGCCAGCAGCTCCACAGGGGGCGAGCAGTACTTC. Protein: CASSSTGGEQYF.

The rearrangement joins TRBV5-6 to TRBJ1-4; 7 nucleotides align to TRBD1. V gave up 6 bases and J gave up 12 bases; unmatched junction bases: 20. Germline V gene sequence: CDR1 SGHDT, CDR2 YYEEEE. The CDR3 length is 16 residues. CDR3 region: CASTSGADRAWEELFF. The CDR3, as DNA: TGTGCCAGCACTAGTGGGGCCGACAGGGCTTGGGAGGAACTGTTTTTT.

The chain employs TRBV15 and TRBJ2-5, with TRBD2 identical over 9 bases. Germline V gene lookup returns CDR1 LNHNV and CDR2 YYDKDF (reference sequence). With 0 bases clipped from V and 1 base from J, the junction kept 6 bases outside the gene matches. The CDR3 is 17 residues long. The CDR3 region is CATSRDLAGGGQETQYF. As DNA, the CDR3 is TGTGCCACCAGCAGAGATCTGGCGGGGGGGGGCCAAGAGACCCAGTACTTC.

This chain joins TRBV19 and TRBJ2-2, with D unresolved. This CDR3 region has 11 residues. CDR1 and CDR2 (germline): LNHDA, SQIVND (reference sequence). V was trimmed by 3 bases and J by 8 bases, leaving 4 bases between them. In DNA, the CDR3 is TGTGCCAGTAGTATGTCTGGGGAGCTGTTTTTT. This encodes CASSMSGELFF.

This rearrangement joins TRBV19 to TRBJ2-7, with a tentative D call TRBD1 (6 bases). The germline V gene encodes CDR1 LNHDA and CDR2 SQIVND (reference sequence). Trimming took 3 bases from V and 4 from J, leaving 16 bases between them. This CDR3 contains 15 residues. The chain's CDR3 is CASSIFRGTLYEQYF. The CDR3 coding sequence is TGTGCCAGTAGTATCTTCAGGGGAACATTGTACGAGCAGTACTTC.

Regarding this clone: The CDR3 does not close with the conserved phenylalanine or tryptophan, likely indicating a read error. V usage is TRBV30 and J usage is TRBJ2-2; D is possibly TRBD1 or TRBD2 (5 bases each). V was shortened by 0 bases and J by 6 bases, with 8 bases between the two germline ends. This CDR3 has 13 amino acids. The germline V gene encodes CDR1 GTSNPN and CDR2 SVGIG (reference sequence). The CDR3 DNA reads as TGTGCCTGGAGTGTCCTGGGGGCCGGGGAGCTGTTTTCT. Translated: CAWSVLGAGELFS.

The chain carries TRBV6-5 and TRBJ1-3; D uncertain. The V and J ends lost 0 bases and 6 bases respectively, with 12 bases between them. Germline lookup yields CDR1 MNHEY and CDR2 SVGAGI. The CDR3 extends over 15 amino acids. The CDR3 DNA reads TGTGCCAGCAGTTACTCGAGTCCTTCTCTAAACACCATATATTTT. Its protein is CASSYSSPSLNTIYF.

This chain's CDR3 is CASSYLSGDPIGELFF. The CDR3 DNA follows: TGTGCCAGCAGTTACCTCAGCGGGGACCCTATTGGGGAGCTGTTTTTT. The chain joins TRBV6-5 to TRBJ2-2, with 7 bases matching TRBD2. Germline V CDR1 and CDR2: MNHEY, SVGAGI. The V segment lost 2 bases and the J segment 8 bases; nucleotides outside the gene matches: 11. The CDR3 is 16 amino acids.

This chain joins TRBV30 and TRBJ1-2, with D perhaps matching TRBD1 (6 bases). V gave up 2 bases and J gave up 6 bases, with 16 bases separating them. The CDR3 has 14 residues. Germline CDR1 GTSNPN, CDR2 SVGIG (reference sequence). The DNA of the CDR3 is TGTGCCTGGAGTTTCACCGGGACAAACCATGGCTACACCTTC. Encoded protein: CAWSFTGTNHGYTF. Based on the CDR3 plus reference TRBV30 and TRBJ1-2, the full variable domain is SQTIHQWPATLVQPVGSPLSLECTVEGTSNPNLYWYRQAAGRGLQLLFYSVGIGQISSEVPQNLSASRPQDRQFILSSKKLLLSDSGFYLCAWSFTGTNHGYTFGSGTRLTVV.

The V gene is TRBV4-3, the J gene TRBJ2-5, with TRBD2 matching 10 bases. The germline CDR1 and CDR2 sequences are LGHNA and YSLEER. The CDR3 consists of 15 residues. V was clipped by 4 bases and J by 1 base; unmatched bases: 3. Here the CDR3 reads CASSRSGGPQETQYF. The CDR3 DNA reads TGCGCCAGCAGCCGTAGCGGGGGGCCCCAAGAGACCCAGTACTTC.

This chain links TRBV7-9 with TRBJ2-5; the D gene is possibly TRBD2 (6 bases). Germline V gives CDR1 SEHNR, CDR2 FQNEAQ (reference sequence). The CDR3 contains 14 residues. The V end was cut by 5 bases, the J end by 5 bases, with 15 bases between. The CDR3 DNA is TGTGCCAGCAGCCCTAGCGTCTTAGGGGAGACCCAGTACTTC. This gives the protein CASSPSVLGETQYF.